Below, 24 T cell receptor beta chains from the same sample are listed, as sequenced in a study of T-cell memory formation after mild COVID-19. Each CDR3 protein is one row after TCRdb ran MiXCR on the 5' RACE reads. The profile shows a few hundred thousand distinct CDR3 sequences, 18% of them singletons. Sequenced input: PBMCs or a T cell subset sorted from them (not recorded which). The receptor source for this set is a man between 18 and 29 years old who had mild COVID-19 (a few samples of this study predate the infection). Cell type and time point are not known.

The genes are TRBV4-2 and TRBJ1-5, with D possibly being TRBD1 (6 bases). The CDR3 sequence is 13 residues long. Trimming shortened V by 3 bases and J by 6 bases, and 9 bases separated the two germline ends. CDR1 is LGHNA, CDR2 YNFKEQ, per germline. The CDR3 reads CASSHTQGQPQHF. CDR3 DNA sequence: TGTGCCAGCAGCCACACACAGGGTCAGCCCCAGCATTTT.

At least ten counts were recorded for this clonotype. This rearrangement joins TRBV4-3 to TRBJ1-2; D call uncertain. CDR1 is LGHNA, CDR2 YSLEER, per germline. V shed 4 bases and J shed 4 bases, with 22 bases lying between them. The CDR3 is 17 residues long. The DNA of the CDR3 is TGCGCCAGCAGCCCCGAGCGGACTGTTAATTTACGCTATGGCTACACCTTC. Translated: CASSPERTVNLRYGYTF.

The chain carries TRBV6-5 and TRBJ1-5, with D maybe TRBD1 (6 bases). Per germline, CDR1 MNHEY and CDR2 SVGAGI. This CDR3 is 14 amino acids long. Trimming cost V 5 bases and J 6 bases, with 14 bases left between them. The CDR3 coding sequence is TGTGCCAGCAGTGAGACCCGGGGGGCTCAGCCCCAGCATTTT. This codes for CASSETRGAQPQHF.

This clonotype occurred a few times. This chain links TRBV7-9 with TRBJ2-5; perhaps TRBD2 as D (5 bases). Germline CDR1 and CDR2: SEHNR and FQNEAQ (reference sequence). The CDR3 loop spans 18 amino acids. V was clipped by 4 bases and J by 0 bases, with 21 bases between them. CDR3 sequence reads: CASSSNLWRPVYQETQYF. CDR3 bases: TGTGCCAGCAGCTCAAATCTGTGGAGGCCGGTCTACCAAGAGACCCAGTACTTC.

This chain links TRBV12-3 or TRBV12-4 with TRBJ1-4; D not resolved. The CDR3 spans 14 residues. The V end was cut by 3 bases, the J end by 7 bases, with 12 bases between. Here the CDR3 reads CASSFLALSEKLFF. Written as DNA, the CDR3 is TGTGCCAGCAGTTTCCTGGCCCTAAGTGAAAAACTGTTTTTT.

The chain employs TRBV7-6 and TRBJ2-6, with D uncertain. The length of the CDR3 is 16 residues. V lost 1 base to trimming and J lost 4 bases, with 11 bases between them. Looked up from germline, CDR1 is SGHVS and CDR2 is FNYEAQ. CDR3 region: CASSLEVGEGANVLTF. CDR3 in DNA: TGTGCCAGCAGCTTAGAGGTGGGCGAAGGGGCCAACGTCCTGACTTTC. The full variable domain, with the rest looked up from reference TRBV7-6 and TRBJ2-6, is GAGVSQSPRYKVTKRGQDVALRCDPISGHVSLYWYRQALGQGPEFLTYFNYEAQQDKSGLPNDRFSAERPEGSISTLTIQRTEQRDSAMYRCASSLEVGEGANVLTFGAGSRLTVL.

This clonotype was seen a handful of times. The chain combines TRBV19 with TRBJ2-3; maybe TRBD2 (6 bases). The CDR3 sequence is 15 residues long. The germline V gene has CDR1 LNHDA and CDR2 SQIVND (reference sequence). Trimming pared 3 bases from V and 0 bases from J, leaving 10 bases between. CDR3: CASSMVAVSTDTQYF. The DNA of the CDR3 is TGTGCCAGTAGTATGGTAGCGGTGAGCACAGATACGCAGTATTTT.

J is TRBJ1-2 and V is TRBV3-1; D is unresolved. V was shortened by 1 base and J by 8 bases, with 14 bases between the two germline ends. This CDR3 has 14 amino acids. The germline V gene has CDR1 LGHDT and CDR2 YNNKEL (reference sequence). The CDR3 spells CASSQGAVALGYTF. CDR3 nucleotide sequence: TGTGCCAGCAGCCAAGGTGCGGTCGCCTTGGGCTACACCTTC. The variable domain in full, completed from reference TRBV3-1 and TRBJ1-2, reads DTAVSQTPKYLVTQMGNDKSIKCEQNLGHDTMYWYKQDSKKFLKIMFSYNNKELIINETVPNRFSPKSPDKAHLNLHINSLELGDSAVYFCASSQGAVALGYTFGSGTRLTVV.

The CDR3 loop is CAISERQGNADTQYF. CDR3 in DNA: TGTGCCATCAGTGAACGACAGGGTAATGCAGATACGCAGTATTTT. The chain links TRBV10-3 to TRBJ2-3; 7 bases line up with TRBD1. CDR1 and CDR2 (germline): ENHRY, SYGVKD. The CDR3 totals 15 residues. J lost 4 bases, V lost 3 bases, and 7 bases had no gene match.

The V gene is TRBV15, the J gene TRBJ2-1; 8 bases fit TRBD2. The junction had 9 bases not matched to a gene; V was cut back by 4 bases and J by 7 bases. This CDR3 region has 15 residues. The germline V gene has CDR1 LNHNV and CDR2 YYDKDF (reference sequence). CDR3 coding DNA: TGTGCCACCAGCAAAGTAGCGGGGTACTGGAATGAGCAGTTCTTC. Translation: CATSKVAGYWNEQFF.

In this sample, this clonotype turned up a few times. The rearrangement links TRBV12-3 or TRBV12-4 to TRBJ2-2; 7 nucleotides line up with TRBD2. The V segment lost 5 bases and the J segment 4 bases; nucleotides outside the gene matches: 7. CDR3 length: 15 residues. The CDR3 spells CASSPRDYFTGELFF. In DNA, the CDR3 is TGTGCCAGCAGTCCCCGGGACTATTTCACCGGGGAGCTGTTTTTT.

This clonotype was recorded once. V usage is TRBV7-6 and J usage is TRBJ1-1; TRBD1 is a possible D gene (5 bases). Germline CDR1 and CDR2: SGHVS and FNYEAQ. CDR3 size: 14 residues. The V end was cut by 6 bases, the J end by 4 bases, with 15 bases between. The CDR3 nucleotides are TGTGCCAGCAGTTCGAGGGTCGGGGGCACTGAAGCTTTCTTT. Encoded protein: CASSSRVGGTEAFF.

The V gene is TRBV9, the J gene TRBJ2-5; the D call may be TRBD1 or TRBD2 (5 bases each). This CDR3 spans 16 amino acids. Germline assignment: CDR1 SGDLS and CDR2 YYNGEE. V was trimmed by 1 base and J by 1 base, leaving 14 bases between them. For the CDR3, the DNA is TGTGCCAGCAGCGTATCGGCCGGGGCGGTCCAAGAGACCCAGTACTTC. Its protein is CASSVSAGAVQETQYF. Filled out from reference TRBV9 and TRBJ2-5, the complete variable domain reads DSGVTQTPKHLITATGQRVTLRCSPRSGDLSVYWYQQSLDQGLQFLIQYYNGEERAKGNILERFSAQQFPDLHSELNLSSLELGDSALYFCASSVSAGAVQETQYFGPGTRLLVL.

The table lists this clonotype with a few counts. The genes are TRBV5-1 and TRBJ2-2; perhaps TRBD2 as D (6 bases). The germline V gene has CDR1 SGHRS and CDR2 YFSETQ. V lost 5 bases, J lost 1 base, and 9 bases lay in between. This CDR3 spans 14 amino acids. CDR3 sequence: CASSGGENTGELFF. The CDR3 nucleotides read TGCGCCAGCAGTGGAGGGGAGAACACCGGGGAGCTGTTTTTT.

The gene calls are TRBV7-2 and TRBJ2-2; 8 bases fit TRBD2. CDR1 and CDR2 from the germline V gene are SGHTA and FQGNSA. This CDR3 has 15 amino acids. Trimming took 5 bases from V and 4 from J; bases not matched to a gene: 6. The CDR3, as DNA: TGTGCCAGCAGCCGCGGGGGGTCGGGCACCGGGGAGCTGTTTTTT. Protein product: CASSRGGSGTGELFF. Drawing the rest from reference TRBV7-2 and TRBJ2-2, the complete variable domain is GAGVSQSPSNKVTEKGKDVELRCDPISGHTALYWYRQSLGQGLEFLIYFQGNSAPDKSGLPSDRFSAERTGGSVSTLTIQRTQQEDSAVYLCASSRGGSGTGELFFGEGSRLTVL.

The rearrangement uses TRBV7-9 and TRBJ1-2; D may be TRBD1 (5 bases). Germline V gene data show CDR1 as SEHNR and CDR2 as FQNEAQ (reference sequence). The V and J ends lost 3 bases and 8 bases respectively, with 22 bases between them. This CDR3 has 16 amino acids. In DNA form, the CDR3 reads TGTGCCAGCAGCTTCGCTCGGCCCACAGGCGGGGCAGGCTACACCTTC. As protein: CASSFARPTGGAGYTF.

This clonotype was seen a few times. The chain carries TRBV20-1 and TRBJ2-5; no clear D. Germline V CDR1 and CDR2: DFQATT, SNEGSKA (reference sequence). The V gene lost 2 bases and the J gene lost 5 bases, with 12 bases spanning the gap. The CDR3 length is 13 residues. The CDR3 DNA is TGCAGTGCTAGAATTACAGACCGGGAGACCCAGTACTTC. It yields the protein CSARITDRETQYF.

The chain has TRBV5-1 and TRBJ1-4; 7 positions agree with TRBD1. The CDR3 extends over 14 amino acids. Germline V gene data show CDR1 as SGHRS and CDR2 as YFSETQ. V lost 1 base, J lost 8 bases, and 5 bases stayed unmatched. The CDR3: CASSLYGTAEKLFF. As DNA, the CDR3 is TGCGCCAGCAGCTTGTACGGGACAGCCGAAAAACTGTTTTTT.

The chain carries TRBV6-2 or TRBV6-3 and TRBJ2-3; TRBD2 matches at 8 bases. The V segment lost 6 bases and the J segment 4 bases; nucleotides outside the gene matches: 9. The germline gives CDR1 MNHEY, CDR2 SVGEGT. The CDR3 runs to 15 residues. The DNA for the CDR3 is TGTGCCAGCAGCCTCGGGGGGGCCCGTCCAGATACGCAGTATTTT. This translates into CASSLGGARPDTQYF.

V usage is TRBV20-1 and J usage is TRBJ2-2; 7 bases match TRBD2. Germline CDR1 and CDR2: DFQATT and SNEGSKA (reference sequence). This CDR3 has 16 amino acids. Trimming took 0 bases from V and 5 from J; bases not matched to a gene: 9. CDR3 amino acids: CSARDPERGDTGELFF. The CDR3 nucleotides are TGCAGTGCTAGAGATCCAGAGCGGGGAGATACCGGGGAGCTGTTTTTT.

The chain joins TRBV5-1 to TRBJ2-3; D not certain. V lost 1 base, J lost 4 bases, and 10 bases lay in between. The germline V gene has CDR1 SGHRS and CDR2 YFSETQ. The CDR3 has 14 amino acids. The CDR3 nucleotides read TGCGCCAGCAGCTTGCTCCCCTTAGCAGATACGCAGTATTTT. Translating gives CASSLLPLADTQYF.

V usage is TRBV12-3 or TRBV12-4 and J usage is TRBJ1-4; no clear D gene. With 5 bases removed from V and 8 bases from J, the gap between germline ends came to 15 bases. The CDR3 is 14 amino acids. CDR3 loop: CASSRMGSIEKLFF. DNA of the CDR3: TGTGCCAGCAGTAGGATGGGCTCAATAGAAAAACTGTTTTTT.

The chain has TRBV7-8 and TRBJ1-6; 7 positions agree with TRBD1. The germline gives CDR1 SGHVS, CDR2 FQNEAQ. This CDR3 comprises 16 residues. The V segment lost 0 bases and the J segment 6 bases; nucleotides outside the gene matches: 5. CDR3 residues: CASSLAGGTANSPLHF. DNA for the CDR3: TGTGCCAGCAGCTTAGCGGGAGGGACAGCTAATTCACCCCTCCACTTT.

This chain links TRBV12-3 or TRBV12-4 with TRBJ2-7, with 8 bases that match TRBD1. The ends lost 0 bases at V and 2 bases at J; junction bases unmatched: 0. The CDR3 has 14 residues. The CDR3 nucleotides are TGTGCCAGCAGTTTAGCGGGACAGGCCTACGAGCAGTACGTC. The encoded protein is CASSLAGQAYEQYV.